This TCR beta chain originates from a study of cytomegalovirus exposure and HLA in healthy donors. The germline V gene encodes CDR1 MNHEY and CDR2 SVGAGI. The CDR3 consists of 13 residues. V gave up 7 bases and J gave up 4 bases, with 14 bases separating them. 13 Jbeta primers and 60 Vbeta primers were used for the PCR. Sequenced by immunoSEQ multiplex PCR; TCRdb stores in-frame clones only, minus some. The sample has roughly 98,000 clones, about 80% seen once. This clonotype was obtained from a man in his forties in good health and CMV-seronegative. The chain uses TRBV6-5 and TRBJ2-7, with D perhaps matching TRBD1 (6 bases). Sequencing was performed on PBMCs. The CDR3 DNA sequence: TGTGCCAGCAAACCGACAGGTACTTACGAGCAGTACTTC. Translated, it gives CASKPTGTYEQYF.